The entry that follows covers one T cell receptor beta chain sequence. Sequencing used immunoSEQ multiplex PCR; TCRdb keeps in-frame clones, though not all of them. This sample has approximately 130,000 clones; approximately 88% occur once, and the top ten carry about 6%. The data derive from a study of T cell responses to AZD1222 COVID-19 vaccine. Second-dose schedules of about 4 or about 12 weeks were combined. V was cut by 1 base and J by 6 bases, with 12 bases left in between. This CDR3 region has 15 residues. CDR1 and CDR2 from the germline V gene are SGHTA and FQGNSA. The sequence was obtained from an adult who received the AZD1222 COVID-19 vaccine. Here the sequenced sample was peripheral blood, taken 28 days after the second AZD1222 dose. The rearrangement joins TRBV7-2 to TRBJ2-2; D may be TRBD1 (5 bases). This CDR3 reads CASSLDYRTAGELFF. In DNA form, the CDR3 reads TGTGCCAGCAGCTTAGATTACAGGACCGCCGGGGAGCTGTTTTTT.